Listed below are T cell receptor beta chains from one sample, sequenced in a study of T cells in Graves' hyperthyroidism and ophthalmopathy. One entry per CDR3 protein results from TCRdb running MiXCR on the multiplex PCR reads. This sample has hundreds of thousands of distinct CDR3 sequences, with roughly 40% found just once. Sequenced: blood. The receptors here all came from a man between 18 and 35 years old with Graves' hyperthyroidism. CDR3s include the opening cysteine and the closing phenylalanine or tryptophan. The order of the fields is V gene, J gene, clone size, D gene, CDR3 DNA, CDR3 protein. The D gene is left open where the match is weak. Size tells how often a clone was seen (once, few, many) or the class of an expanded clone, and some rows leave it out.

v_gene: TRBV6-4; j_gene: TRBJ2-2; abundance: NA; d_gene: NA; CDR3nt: TGTGCCAGCTGGACCGACAGTGGCCCGAACACCGGGGAGCTGTTTTTT; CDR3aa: CASWTDSGPNTGELFF
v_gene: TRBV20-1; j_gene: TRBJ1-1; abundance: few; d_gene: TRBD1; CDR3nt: TGCAGTGCTCCACGGACAGGGCGGAGGACTGAAGCTTTCTTT; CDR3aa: CSAPRTGRRTEAFF
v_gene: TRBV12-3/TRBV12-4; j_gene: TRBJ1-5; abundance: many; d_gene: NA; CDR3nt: TGTGCCAGCAGTTTGACCGGGACATCAAATCAGCCCCAGCATTTT; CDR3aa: CASSLTGTSNQPQHF
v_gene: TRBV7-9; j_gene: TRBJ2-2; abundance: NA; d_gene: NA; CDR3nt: TGTGCCAGCAGCTTGTACCAGGGAACCGGGGAGCTGTTTTTT; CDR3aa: CASSLYQGTGELFF
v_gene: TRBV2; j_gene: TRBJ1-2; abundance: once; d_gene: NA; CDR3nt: TGTGCCAGCTTCGGGCGTACGGGCTATGGCTACACCTTC; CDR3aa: CASFGRTGYGYTF
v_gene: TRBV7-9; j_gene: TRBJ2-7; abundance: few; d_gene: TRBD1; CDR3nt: TGTGCCAGCAGACACAGGGGACCGGACTACGAGCAGTACTTC; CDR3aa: CASRHRGPDYEQYF
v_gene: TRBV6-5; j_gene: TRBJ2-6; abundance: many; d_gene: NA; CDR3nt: TGTGCCAGCAGTTACGGGGGAGCTGGGGCCAACGTCCTGACTTTC; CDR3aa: CASSYGGAGANVLTF
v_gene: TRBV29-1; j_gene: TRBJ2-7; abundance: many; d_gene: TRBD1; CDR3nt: TGCAGCGTGACTTGGGACAGGGCATACGAGCAGTACTTC; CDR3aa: CSVTWDRAYEQYF
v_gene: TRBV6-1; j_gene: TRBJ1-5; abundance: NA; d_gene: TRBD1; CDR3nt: TGTGCCAGCAGTGAGCGACAGGGGGATCAGCCCCAGCATTTT; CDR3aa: CASSERQGDQPQHF
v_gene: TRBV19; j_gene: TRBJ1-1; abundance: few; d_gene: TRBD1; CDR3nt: TGTGCCAGTAGTCCGCAGGGACAGAAGAACACTGAAGCTTTCTTT; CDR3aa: CASSPQGQKNTEAFF
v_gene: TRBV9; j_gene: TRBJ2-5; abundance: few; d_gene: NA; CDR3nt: TGTGCCAGCAGCGCCCCAGGGGACTCAAAACAGTACTTC; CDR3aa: CASSAPGDSKQYF
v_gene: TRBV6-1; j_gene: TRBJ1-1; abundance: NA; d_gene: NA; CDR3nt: TGTGCCAGCAGACTTGAGGACCACACTGAAGCTTTCTTT; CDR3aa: CASRLEDHTEAFF
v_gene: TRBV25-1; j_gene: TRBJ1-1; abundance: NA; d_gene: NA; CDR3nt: TGTGCCAGCAGTGAGGACTCAGGGTCGAACACTGAAGCTTTCTTT; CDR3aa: CASSEDSGSNTEAFF
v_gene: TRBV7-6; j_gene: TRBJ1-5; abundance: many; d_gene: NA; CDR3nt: TGTGCCAGCAGCCGCCCCGGCGAGCCCCAGCATTTT; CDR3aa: CASSRPGEPQHF
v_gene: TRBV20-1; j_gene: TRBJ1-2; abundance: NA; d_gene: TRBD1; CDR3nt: TGCAGTGCTTGGACAGGGGGCCTCTATGGCTACACCTTC; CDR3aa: CSAWTGGLYGYTF
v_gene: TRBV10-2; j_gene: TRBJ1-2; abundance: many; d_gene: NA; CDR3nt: TGCGCCAGCAGTGAGTCCGAAGTGGAGGGGGGCTACACCTTC; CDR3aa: CASSESEVEGGYTF
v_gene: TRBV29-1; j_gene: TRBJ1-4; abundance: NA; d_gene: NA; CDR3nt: TGCAGCGGGGGGGACGGGAGGTTT; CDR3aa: CSGGDGRF
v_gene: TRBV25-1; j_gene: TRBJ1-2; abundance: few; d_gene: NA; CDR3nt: TGTGCCAGCAGCCCGCCGGGACGTGTGGACTATGGCTACACCTTC; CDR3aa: CASSPPGRVDYGYTF
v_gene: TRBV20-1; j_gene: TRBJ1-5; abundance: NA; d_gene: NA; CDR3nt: TGCAGTGCTCAAGACTCTAGCGGGAGAACAGGAGAGACCCAGCATTTT; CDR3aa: CSAQDSSGRTGETQHF
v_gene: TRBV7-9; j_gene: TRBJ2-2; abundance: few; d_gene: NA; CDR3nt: TGTGCCAGCAGCCCCGGACCGGAGGGGGAGCTGTTTTTT; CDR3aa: CASSPGPEGELFF
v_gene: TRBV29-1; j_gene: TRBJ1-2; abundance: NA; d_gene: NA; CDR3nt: TGCAGCGTATCCGTAGAGGGCTACACCTTC; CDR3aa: CSVSVEGYTF
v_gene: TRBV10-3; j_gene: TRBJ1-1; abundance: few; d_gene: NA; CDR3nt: TGTGCCAGCAGAACCGAGACATTTACGAACACTGAAGCTTTCTTT; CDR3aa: CASRTETFTNTEAFF
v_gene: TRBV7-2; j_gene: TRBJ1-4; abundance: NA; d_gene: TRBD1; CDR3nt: TGTGCCAGCAGCTTAGGGTTCCGAGGGACAGGAGAGGAAAAACTGTTTTTT; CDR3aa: CASSLGFRGTGEEKLFF
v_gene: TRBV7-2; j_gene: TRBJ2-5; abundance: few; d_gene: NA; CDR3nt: TGTGCCAGCAGCGTTTACCGAGGAATCACAATAGGGCCGTACTTC; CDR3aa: CASSVYRGITIGPYF
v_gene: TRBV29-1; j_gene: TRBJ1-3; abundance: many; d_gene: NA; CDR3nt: TGCAGCGTTGAACCTCTTGGGGCTGGAAACACCATATATTTT; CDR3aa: CSVEPLGAGNTIYF
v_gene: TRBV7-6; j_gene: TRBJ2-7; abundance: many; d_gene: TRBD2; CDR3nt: TGTGCCAGCAGCTTGCTAGCGGGATCCTACGAGCAGTACTTC; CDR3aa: CASSLLAGSYEQYF
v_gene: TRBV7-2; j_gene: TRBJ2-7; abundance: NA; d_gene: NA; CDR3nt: TGTGCCAGCAGTTGGCGAGGGTCCTACGAGCAGTACTTC; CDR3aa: CASSWRGSYEQYF
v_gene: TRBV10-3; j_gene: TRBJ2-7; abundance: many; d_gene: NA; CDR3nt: TGTGCCATTCGCGAATTCTCCGAGCAGTACTTC; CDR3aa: CAIREFSEQYF
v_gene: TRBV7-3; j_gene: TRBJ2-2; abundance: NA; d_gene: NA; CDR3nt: TGTGCCAGCAGCTACGGGGGTGGCACCGGGGAGCTGTTTTTT; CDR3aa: CASSYGGGTGELFF
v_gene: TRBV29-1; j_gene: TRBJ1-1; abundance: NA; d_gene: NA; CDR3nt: TGCAGCGCCATACGGTGGGCCATGAACACTGAAGCTTTCTTT; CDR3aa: CSAIRWAMNTEAFF
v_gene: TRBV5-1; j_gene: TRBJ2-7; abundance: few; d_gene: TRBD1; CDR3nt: TGCGCCAGCAGATCTGGGCCCGGACAGGGCATTGGCGAGCAGTACTTC; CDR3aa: CASRSGPGQGIGEQYF
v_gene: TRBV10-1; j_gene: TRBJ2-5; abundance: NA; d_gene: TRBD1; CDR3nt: TGCGCCAGCAGTCACGGGACAGGGGGCCGGGAGACCCAGTACTTC; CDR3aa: CASSHGTGGRETQYF
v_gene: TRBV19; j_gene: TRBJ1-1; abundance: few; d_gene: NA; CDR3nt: TGTGCCAGTCTCCTTACCGGGGCGGGAACTGAAGCTTTCTTT; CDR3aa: CASLLTGAGTEAFF
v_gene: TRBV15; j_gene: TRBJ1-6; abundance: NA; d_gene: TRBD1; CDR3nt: TGTGCCACCAGGGCAGGGGGCCTTGCAAGATCACCCCTCCACTTT; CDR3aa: CATRAGGLARSPLHF
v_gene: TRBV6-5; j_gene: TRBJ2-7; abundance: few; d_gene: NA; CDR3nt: TGTGCCAGCAGTGAAGTGGATCTGGTCTACGAGCAGTACTTC; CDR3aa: CASSEVDLVYEQYF
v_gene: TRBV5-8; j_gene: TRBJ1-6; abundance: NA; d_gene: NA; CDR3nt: TGTGCCAGCAGCCAAGAAGAGGGCCTTAGTTCACCCCTCCACTTT; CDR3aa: CASSQEEGLSSPLHF
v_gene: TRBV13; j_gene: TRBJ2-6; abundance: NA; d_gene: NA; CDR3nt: TGTGCCAGCAGAATTACAGGGCTCGGGGCCAACGTCCTAACTTTC; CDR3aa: CASRITGLGANVLTF
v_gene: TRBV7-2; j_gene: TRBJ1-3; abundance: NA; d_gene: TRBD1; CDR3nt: TGTGCCAGCAGCTTATATCTGTCGGGACAGGGCGCTGGAAACACCATATATTTT; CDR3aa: CASSLYLSGQGAGNTIYF
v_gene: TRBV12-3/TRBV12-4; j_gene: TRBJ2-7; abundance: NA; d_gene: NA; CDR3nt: TGTGCCAGCAGAAGAAACGCAGGGGAGGGCGAGCAGTACTTC; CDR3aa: CASRRNAGEGEQYF
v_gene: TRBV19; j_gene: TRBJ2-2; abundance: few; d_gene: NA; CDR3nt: TGTGCCAGTAGTATACTAGCGCCAGCGGCGGACACCGGGGAGCTGTTTTTT; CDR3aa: CASSILAPAADTGELFF
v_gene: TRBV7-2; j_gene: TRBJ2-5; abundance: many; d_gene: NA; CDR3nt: TGTGCCAGCAGCTTAGCGGGCGGGACCCAAGAGACCCAGTACTTC; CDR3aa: CASSLAGGTQETQYF
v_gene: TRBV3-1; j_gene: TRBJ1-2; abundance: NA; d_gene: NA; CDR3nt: TGTGCCAGCAGCCAAAGGACAGTTGGCTACACCTTC; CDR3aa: CASSQRTVGYTF
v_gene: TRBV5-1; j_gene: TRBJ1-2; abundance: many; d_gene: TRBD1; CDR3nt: TGCGCCAGCAGCGTAGAGCCTCCGGGACAGGGGGCTCAGGGCTACACCTTC; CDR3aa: CASSVEPPGQGAQGYTF
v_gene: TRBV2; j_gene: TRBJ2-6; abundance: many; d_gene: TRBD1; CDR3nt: TGTGCCAGCAGTAATCAGGGGGCTGGGGCCAACGTCCTGACTTTC; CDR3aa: CASSNQGAGANVLTF
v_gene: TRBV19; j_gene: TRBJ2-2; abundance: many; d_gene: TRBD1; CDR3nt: TGTGCCAGTAGTCCCACCAACAGGGGGTCGAACACCGGGGAGCTGTTTTTT; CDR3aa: CASSPTNRGSNTGELFF
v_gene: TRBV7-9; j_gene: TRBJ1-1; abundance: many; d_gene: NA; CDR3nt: TGTGCCAGCACCAAACAGGGTGGGAACACTGAAGCTTTCTTT; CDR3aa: CASTKQGGNTEAFF
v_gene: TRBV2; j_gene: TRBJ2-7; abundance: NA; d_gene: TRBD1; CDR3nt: TGTGCCAGCAGGTCGACAGGGGGCCCCCCCTACGAGCAGTACTTC; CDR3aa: CASRSTGGPPYEQYF
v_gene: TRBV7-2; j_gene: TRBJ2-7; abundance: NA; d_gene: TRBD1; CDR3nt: TGTGCCAGCAGAACCCCCGGGACAGGGAACTACGAGCAGTACTTC; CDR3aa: CASRTPGTGNYEQYF
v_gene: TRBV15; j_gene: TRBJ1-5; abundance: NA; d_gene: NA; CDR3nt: TGTGCCACCAGCAGAGATCGAGGCAGGGTAGAGACCCAGCATTTT; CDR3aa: CATSRDRGRVETQHF
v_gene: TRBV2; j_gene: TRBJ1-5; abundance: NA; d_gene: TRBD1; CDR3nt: TGTGCCAGCAAAGGGTCAGGGGGGCAGCCCCAGCATTTT; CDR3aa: CASKGSGGQPQHF
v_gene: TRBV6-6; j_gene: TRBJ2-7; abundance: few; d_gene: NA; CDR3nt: TGTGCCAGCAGTGGGGGGACGAACGAGCAGTACTTC; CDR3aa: CASSGGTNEQYF
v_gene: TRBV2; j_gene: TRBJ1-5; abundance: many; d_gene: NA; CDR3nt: TGTGCCAGCAGGGGGCAGGCAACGCAGCCCCAGCATTTT; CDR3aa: CASRGQATQPQHF
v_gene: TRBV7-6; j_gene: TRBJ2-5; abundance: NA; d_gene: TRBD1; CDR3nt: TGTGCCAGCAGTCTCCGGGACAGCACACGGACCCAGTACTTC; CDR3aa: CASSLRDSTRTQYF
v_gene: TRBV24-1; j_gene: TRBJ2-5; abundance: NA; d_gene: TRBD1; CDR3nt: TGTGCCAGCAGCCCTCACCCGGACAGGGGGATCGAGACCCAGTACTTC; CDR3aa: CASSPHPDRGIETQYF